Presented here are 13 T cell receptor beta chains from one specimen sequenced in a study of blood T cell repertoires in COVID-19. The protocol was immunoSEQ multiplex PCR, while the TCRdb copy is restricted to in-frame clones and leaves out a portion. The top ten clones hold 9.2% of a sample with some 140,000 clones, approximately 83% of them seen once. The sample comprised PBMCs or T cells enriched from blood (not recorded which). The receptors shown here come from a man aged 50 or older who had recovered from COVID-19.

The chain recombines TRBV30 with TRBJ2-7; D is ambiguous. Germline loops: CDR1 GTSNPN, CDR2 SVGIG (reference sequence). The length of the CDR3 is 12 residues. Trimming shortened V by 3 bases and J by 3 bases, and 9 bases separated the two germline ends. CDR3: CAWSATGYEQYF. CDR3 sequence (DNA): TGTGCCTGGAGCGCCACGGGCTACGAGCAGTACTTC.

The rearrangement joins TRBV6-1 to TRBJ1-2; weak D call: TRBD1 (5 bases). This CDR3 is 14 amino acids long. Between the trimmed V and J ends, which lost 2 bases and 3 bases, there was a span of 10 bases. Per the germline V gene, CDR1 is MNHNS and CDR2 is SASEGT. Here the CDR3 DNA reads TGTGCCAGCAGTGAACGCGACAGAGACTATGGCTACACCTTC. Translated: CASSERDRDYGYTF.

This chain joins TRBV5-1 and TRBJ2-4, with D possibly being TRBD1 (5 bases). The CDR3 contains 16 residues. The germline gives CDR1 SGHRS, CDR2 YFSETQ. Trimming took off 0 bases at V and 1 base at J, with 11 bases between the two ends. CDR3 sequence: CASSLEGFAAKNIQYF. CDR3 bases: TGCGCCAGCAGCTTGGAGGGGTTTGCGGCCAAAAACATTCAGTACTTC. Full variable domain (remainder filled in from reference TRBV5-1 and TRBJ2-4): KAGVTQTPRYLIKTRGQQVTLSCSPISGHRSVSWYQQTPGQGLQFLFEYFSETQRNKGNFPGRFSGRQFSNSRSEMNVSTLELGDSALYLCASSLEGFAAKNIQYFGAGTRLSVL.

The chain combines TRBV6-6 with TRBJ1-4; 9 positions agree with TRBD1. From germline, CDR1 is MNHNY and CDR2 SVGAGI (reference sequence). The CDR3 has 14 residues. After removal of 6 bases from V and 7 bases from J, the junction contained 6 bases not matched to a gene. The CDR3 region is CASRNRGQVEKLFF. In DNA, the CDR3 is TGTGCCAGCAGGAACAGGGGGCAGGTTGAAAAACTGTTTTTT.

V gene TRBV12-3 or TRBV12-4 combines with J gene TRBJ1-3; D is unclear. The V and J ends lost 4 bases and 3 bases respectively, with 4 bases between them. The CDR3 totals 12 residues. The CDR3 sequence: CASSSGGNTIYF. For the CDR3, the DNA is TGTGCCAGCAGTTCGGGTGGAAACACCATATATTTT.

The chain is built from TRBV7-9 and TRBJ1-1; 8 bases line up with TRBD1. Germline CDR1 is SEHNR and CDR2 is FQNEAQ (reference sequence). Trimming cost V 1 base and J 6 bases; bases outside gene matches: 7. This CDR3 region has 15 residues. CDR3 bases: TGTGCCAGCAGCTTAGGGCAGGGGGCTAGTTCTGAAGCTTTCTTT. Translated: CASSLGQGASSEAFF. Complete variable domain (other parts from reference TRBV7-9 and TRBJ1-1): DTGVSQNPRHKITKRGQNVTFRCDPISEHNRLYWYRQTLGQGPEFLTYFQNEAQLEKSRLLSDRFSAERPKGSFSTLEIQRTEQGDSAMYLCASSLGQGASSEAFFGQGTRLTVV.

The chain recombines TRBV5-1 with TRBJ2-5; D might be TRBD2 (6 bases). Trimming stripped 1 base from V and 2 bases from J, with 9 bases between. Germline V gene sequence: CDR1 SGHRS, CDR2 YFSETQ. There are 14 residues in the CDR3. This chain's CDR3 is CASSLLAEQETQYF. The CDR3 coding sequence is TGCGCCAGCAGCTTGTTAGCGGAACAAGAGACCCAGTACTTC. The variable domain in full, with the rest retrieved from reference TRBV5-1 and TRBJ2-5, is KAGVTQTPRYLIKTRGQQVTLSCSPISGHRSVSWYQQTPGQGLQFLFEYFSETQRNKGNFPGRFSGRQFSNSRSEMNVSTLELGDSALYLCASSLLAEQETQYFGPGTRLLVL.

V and J are TRBV28 and TRBJ2-1; 9 bases align to TRBD1. Per the germline V gene, CDR1 is MDHEN and CDR2 is SYDVKM. The CDR3 runs 18 residues. V was pared by 2 bases and J by 1 base, with 9 bases of the junction left unmatched. CDR3 protein: CASSLQRWGQGSYNEQFF. The CDR3 DNA follows: TGTGCCAGCAGTTTACAGCGGTGGGGACAGGGATCCTACAATGAGCAGTTCTTC.

The chain couples TRBV7-2 to TRBJ1-4, with TRBD1 matching over 10 bases. With 1 base clipped from V and 8 bases from J, the junction kept 4 bases outside the gene matches. This CDR3 is 15 amino acids long. The germline CDR1 and CDR2 sequences are SGHTA and FQGNSA. The CDR3 region is CASSLGQGAGEKLFF. In nucleotides, the CDR3 is TGTGCCAGCAGCTTAGGACAGGGGGCGGGAGAAAAACTGTTTTTT.

This clone turned up a few times. The J gene is TRBJ2-7, the V gene TRBV27; 9 nucleotides align to TRBD1. V was clipped by 2 bases and J by 3 bases; unmatched bases: 8. Germline lookup yields CDR1 MNHEY and CDR2 SMNVEV (reference sequence). The CDR3 has 16 residues. Here the CDR3 DNA reads TGTGCCAGCAGTTTAACTGGACAGGGGACGGTCTACGAGCAGTACTTC. Encoded protein: CASSLTGQGTVYEQYF.

This sequence joins TRBV11-2 and TRBJ2-7, with no clear D. Germline V lookup: CDR1 SGHAT, CDR2 FQNNGV. Trimming removed 1 base from V and 3 bases from J, with 4 bases in between. This CDR3 is built from 12 residues. The CDR3 region is CASSLGSYEQYF. CDR3 nucleotides: TGTGCCAGCAGCTTAGGCAGCTACGAGCAGTACTTC.

This clone appeared once. The CDR3 region has the DNA TGCGCCAGCAAGACGGGGGGGCCCATCATCTACGAGCAGTACTTC. This translates into CASKTGGPIIYEQYF. The chain carries TRBV10-1 and TRBJ2-7, with TRBD2 matching 8 bases. With V trimmed by 7 bases and J by 3 bases, 11 bases remained unmatched. In germline, CDR1 is WNHNN, CDR2 SYGVQD (reference sequence). The CDR3 runs 15 residues.

In this sample, this clone turned up once. This chain connects TRBV7-9 to TRBJ1-1, with 7 bases identical to TRBD1. This CDR3 contains 13 residues. The germline V gene has CDR1 SEHNR and CDR2 FQNEAQ (reference sequence). With V trimmed by 3 bases and J by 9 bases, 7 bases remained unmatched. The chain's CDR3 is CASSFPGTEKAFF. The CDR3, as DNA: TGTGCCAGCAGCTTCCCGGGGACAGAAAAAGCTTTCTTT.